These 3 T cell receptor beta chains share one sample of origin, sequenced in a study of CD8 T cells in Susac syndrome (dated by TCRdb to about 2019). Libraries were prepared through the immunoSEQ multiplex PCR assay. RNA was extracted using the RNeasy kit, and roughly 0.45 to 1 microgram was reverse transcribed with random hexamers. Using fastp trimming at Q25 and MiXCR clonotype assembly, TCRdb reanalyzed the public sequencing data and kept in-frame beta chains. Each record represents a unique CDR3 protein, reported with the most common genes and DNA among its rows. A total of around 180,000 distinct CDR3 sequences appear in this sample, roughly 95% of them only once. 0.15% to 0.2% of the sample is in the top ten clones. Sample: CD8+ T cells from PBMCs. The origin of the receptors is a human donor with multiple sclerosis.

This sequence joins TRBV29-1 and TRBJ2-7; 9 nucleotides match TRBD1. CDR1 and CDR2 from the germline V gene are SQVTM and ANQGSEA. The CDR3 runs to 14 residues. The ends lost 4 bases at V and 0 bases at J; junction bases unmatched: 4. DNA for the CDR3: TGCAGCGTTGCCGGGACAGGGTTCTCCTACGAGCAGTACTTC. Translated, it gives CSVAGTGFSYEQYF.

This sequence joins TRBV20-1 and TRBJ2-7, with 7 bases identical to TRBD1. Germline V CDR1 and CDR2: DFQATT, SNEGSKA (reference sequence). The length of the CDR3 is 12 residues. The V gene end was trimmed by 5 bases and the J gene end by 5 bases; junction bases not matched to a gene: 6. The CDR3 loop reads CSASRQGDEQYF. In nucleotides, the CDR3 is TGCAGTGCTTCGAGACAGGGCGACGAGCAGTACTTC.

V is TRBV7-2 and J is TRBJ2-7, with TRBD2 as a possible D gene (6 bases). The CDR3 sequence is 13 residues long. CDR1 and CDR2 (germline): SGHTA, FQGNSA. V was clipped by 5 bases and J by 4 bases, with 12 bases between them. DNA of the CDR3: TGTGCCAGCAGCCCCGGAGGGAAGTACGAGCAGTACTTC. It is translated as CASSPGGKYEQYF.